This T cell receptor (beta chain) comes out of a study of T cells expressing NK-cell markers (TCRdb year 2020). Concerning the study at large: TCR beta-chain repertoires were profiled in sorted CD3+CD56+NKG2C+, CD3+CD56+NKG2C- and CD3+CD56-NKG2C+ T-cell subsets from about 8 donors. Among the eight sequenced donors, only one was HCMV-seronegative, while the other seven were HCMV-seropositive. The study sequenced eight donors, all healthy volunteers chosen at random: three men and five women. Sequencing of the libraries produced 2 x 150 bp reads on Illumina HiSeq 2000/2500, MiSeq or NextSeq. The investigation overall reported the following: Those dominant clonotypes were again the most abundant among CD3+CD56-NKG2C+ cells in a handful of donors, at about 28.3-65%. Whether the expanded NKG2C-expressing T cell clones were specific for HCMV antigens was left unclear. In six donors, the dominant CD3+CD56+NKG2C+ clonotypes ranked among the top 10 CD8+ clonotypes, making up about 1.0-8% of CD8+ T cells.

Spanning cysteine to phenylalanine, the CDR3 consists of 14 amino acids. No DNA is listed. The germline V gene encodes CDR1 SGHRS and CDR2 YFSETQ. HCMV-specific IgG was detected in serum with a commercial ELISA kit to determine HCMV serostatus. Peripheral blood mononuclear cells were isolated from blood by Ficoll density gradient centrifugation. The run used an Illumina HiSeq 2000. TCR beta cDNA libraries were prepared using 5'RACE template switching, which introduced a universal primer site and unique molecular identifiers. Priming for cDNA synthesis came from the TCR beta constant segment, and two successive PCR amplification steps followed. The paper's processing steps were these. MIGEC handled demultiplexing of the reads and grouping by UMI, while MiTCR was used to assemble and quantify clonotypes. To exclude erroneous sequences, only TCR cDNA sequences supported by at least two reads were retained. The tcR package was used for downstream repertoire analysis, with clonotypes matched between fractions based on CDR3 nucleotide sequence plus V segment. Antigen specificity was annotated against VDJdb with VDJmatch, allowing one amino acid substitution in CDR3. TCRdb reprocessed the reads, and each CDR3 protein sequence is entered once, without DNA. TCRdb's processing, not the authors', yielded these V and J calls. The sample's records list almost 450,000 distinct CDR3 sequences. Of the sample, under 7.5% falls within the top ten clones.

Regarding this clonotype: It has no known antigen specificity.

The source is a woman between 18 and 70 years old in good health. The sample comprised blood T cells: a sorted CD56 or NKG2C T cell subset, CD4+ or CD8+ T cells, or bulk PBMC T cells (not recorded which). The chain links TRBV5-1 with TRBJ2-7; TCRdb lists TRBD2, though no DNA is available to test this call. CDR3 loop: CASSLEGYIDEQYF.